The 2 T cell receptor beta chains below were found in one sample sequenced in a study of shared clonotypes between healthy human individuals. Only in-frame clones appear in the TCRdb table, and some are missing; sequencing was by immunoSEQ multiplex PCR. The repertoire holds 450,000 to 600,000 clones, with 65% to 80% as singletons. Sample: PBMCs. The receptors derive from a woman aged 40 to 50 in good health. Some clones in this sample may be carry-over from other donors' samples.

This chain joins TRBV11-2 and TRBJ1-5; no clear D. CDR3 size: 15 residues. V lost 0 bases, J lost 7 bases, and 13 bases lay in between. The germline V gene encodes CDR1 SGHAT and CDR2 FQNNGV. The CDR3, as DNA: TGTGCCAGCAGCTTAGAGTCAGGTTTAGGGCAGCCCCAGCATTTT. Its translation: CASSLESGLGQPQHF.

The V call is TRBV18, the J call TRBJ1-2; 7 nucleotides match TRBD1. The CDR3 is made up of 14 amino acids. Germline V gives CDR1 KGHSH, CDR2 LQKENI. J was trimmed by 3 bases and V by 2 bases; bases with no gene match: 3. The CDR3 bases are TGTGCCAGCTCACCAGACAGGGCAGACTATGGCTACACCTTC. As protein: CASSPDRADYGYTF.